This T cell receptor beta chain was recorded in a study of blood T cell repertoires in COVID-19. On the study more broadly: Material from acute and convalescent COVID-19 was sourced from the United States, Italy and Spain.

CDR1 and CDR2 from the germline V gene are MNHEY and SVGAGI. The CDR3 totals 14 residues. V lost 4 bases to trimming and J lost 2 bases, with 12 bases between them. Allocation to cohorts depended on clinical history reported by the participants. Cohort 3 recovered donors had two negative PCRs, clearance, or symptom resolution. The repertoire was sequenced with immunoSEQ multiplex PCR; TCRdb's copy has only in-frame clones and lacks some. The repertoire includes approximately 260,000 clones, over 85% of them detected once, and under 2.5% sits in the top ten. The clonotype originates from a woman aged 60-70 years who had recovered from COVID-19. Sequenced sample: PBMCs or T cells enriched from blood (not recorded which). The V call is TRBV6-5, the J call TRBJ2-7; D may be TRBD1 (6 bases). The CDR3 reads CASSLSGAAYEQYF. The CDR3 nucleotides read TGTGCCAGCAGTTTATCAGGGGCCGCCTACGAGCAGTACTTC.